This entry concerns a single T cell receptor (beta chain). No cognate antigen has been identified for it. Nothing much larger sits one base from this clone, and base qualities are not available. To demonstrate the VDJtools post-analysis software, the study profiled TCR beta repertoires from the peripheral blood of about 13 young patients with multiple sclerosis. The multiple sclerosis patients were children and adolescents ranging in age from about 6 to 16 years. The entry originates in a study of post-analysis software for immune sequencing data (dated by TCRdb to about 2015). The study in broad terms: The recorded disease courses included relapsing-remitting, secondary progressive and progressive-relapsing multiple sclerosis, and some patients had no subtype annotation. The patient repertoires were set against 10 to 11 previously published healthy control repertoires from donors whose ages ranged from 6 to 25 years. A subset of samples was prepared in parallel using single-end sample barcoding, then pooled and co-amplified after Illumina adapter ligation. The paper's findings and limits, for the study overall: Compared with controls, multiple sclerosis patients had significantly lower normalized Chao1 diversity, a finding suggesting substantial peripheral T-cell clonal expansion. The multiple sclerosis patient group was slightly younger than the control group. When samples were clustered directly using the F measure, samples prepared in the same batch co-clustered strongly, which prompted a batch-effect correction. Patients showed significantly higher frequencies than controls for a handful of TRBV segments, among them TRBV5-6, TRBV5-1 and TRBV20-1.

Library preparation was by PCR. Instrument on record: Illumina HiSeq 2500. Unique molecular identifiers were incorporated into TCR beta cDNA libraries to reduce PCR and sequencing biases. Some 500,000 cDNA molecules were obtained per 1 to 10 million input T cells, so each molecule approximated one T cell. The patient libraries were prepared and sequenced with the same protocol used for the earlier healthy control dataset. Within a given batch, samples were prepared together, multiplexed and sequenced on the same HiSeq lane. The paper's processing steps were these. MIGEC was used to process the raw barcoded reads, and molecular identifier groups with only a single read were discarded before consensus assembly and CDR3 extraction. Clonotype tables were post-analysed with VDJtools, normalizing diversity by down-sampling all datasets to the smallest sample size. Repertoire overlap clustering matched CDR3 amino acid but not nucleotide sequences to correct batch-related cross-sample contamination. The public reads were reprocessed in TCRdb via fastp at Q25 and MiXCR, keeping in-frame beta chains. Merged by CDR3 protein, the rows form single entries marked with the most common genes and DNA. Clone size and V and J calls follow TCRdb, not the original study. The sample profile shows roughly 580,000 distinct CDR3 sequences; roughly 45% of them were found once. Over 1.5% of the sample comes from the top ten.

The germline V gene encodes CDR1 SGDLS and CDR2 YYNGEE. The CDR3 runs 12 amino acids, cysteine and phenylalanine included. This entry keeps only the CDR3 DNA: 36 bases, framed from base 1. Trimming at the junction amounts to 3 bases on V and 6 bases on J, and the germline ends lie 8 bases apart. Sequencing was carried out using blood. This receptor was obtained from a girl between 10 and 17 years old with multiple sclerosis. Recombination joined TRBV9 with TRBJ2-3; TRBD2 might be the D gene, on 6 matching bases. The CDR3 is CASSGGRDTQYF. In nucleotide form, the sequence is TGTGCCAGCAGCGGAGGGAGGGATACGCAGTATTTT.